Following are 11 T cell receptor beta chains from one sample sequenced in a study of identical twins. Each CDR3 protein gets one entry after TCRdb re-called the 5' RACE reads with MiXCR. The profile covers around 1.7 million distinct CDR3 sequences, with roughly 35% appearing a single time and about 0.25% taken by the ten largest. Sequenced: cord blood. These receptors originate from a newborn girl in good health.

This clonotype was picked up a small number of times. This chain joins TRBV7-9 and TRBJ2-7; no definite D call. Germline values: CDR1 SEHNR, CDR2 FQNEAQ (reference sequence). The V gene lost 2 bases and the J gene lost 5 bases, with 7 bases spanning the gap. The CDR3 extends over 12 amino acids. Written as DNA, the CDR3 is TGTGCCAGCAGCTTACACGAGGACGAGCAGTACTTC. Protein: CASSLHEDEQYF.

This clonotype was picked up one time. The rearrangement uses TRBV3-1 and TRBJ1-5; D is undetermined. The CDR3 runs 13 residues. The V end was cut by 0 bases, the J end by 4 bases, with 4 bases between. CDR1 is LGHDT and CDR2 is YNNKEL in the germline V gene (reference sequence). The CDR3 bases are TGTGCCAGCAGCCAAGAAACTAATCAGCCCCAGCATTTT. This sequence encodes CASSQETNQPQHF.

The chain has TRBV19 and TRBJ2-5, with a weak D call TRBD1 (6 bases). The DNA end is more similar to TRBJ2-7, so the J call may be wrong. Looked up from germline, CDR1 is LNHDA and CDR2 is SQIVND (reference sequence). The CDR3 runs 14 residues. For the CDR3, the DNA is TGTGCCAGTAGTATACAGGGGTATACCTACGAGCAGTACTTC. Its protein is CASSIQGYTYEQYF.

The chain links TRBV20-1 to TRBJ2-1, with 7 bases aligning to TRBD2. In germline, CDR1 is DFQATT, CDR2 SNEGSKA (reference sequence). J lost 1 base, V lost 8 bases, and 11 bases had no gene match. The CDR3 length is 15 residues. The CDR3 sequence: CSPRGGSGSYNEQFF. The CDR3 DNA is TGCAGTCCAAGAGGTGGTAGCGGGTCCTACAATGAGCAGTTCTTC.

Worth noting for this clonotype: This may be a read error, as it is one base from a much larger clone. V and J are TRBV9 and TRBJ1-5; perhaps TRBD1 as D (6 bases). This CDR3 is built from 14 residues. Germline CDR1 and CDR2: SGDLS and YYNGEE. The CDR3 nucleotides are TGTGCCGGCAGCGTAGGGGGGCTCAATCAGCCCCAGCATTTT. Protein product: CAGSVGGLNQPQHF. Complete variable domain (other parts from reference TRBV9 and TRBJ1-5): DSGVTQTPKHLITATGQRVTLRCSPRSGDLSVYWYQQSLDQGLQFLIQYYNGEERAKGNILERFSAQQFPDLHSELNLSSLELGDSALYFCAGSVGGLNQPQHFGDGTRLSIL.

This clonotype was picked up many times. The CDR3 region has the DNA TGCAGCGTGGACGAGAACACTGAAGCTTTCTTT. Encoded protein: CSVDENTEAFF. The chain combines TRBV29-1 with TRBJ1-1; no firm D call. The CDR3 contains 11 residues. V was shortened by 6 bases and J by 1 base, with 6 bases between the two germline ends. Germline loops: CDR1 SQVTM, CDR2 ANQGSEA.

The V gene is TRBV12-5, the J gene TRBJ2-3; possible D gene TRBD2, 7 bases. This CDR3 contains 15 residues. Germline values: CDR1 LGHNT, CDR2 FRNRAP. Trimming pared 5 bases from V and 4 bases from J, leaving 16 bases between. In nucleotides, the CDR3 is TGTGCTAGTGGTCCCGGGGGGCTGGTTGCAGATACGCAGTATTTT. It specifies CASGPGGLVADTQYF. Full variable domain (missing parts from reference TRBV12-5 and TRBJ2-3): DARVTQTPRHKVTEMGQEVTMRCQPILGHNTVFWYRQTMMQGLELLAYFRNRAPLDDSGMPKDRFSAEMPDATLATLKIQPSEPRDSAVYFCASGPGGLVADTQYFGPGTRLTVL.

As concerns this clonotype: The junction departs from germline at one end; a sequencing error may be responsible. The chain is built from TRBV7-7 and TRBJ2-1, with 9 bases fitting TRBD2. Germline V gives CDR1 SSHAT, CDR2 FNYEAQ (reference sequence). CDR3 length: 18 amino acids. The CDR3 spells CASSPMAGGLLRMNEQFF. The CDR3 nucleotides read TGTGCTAGCAGCCCAATGGCGGGGGGGTTACTCCGTATGAATGAGCAGTTCTTC. The variable domain in full, completed from reference TRBV7-7 and TRBJ2-1, reads GAGVSQSPRYKVTKRGQDVTLRCDPISSHATLYWYQQALGQGPEFLTYFNYEAQPDKSGLPSDRFSAERPEGSISTLTIQRTEQRDSAMYRCASSPMAGGLLRMNEQFFGPGTRLTVL.

In its sample, this clonotype was seen a few times. V usage is TRBV28 and J usage is TRBJ2-4, with 13 nucleotides matching TRBD2. The J segment lost 13 bases and the V segment lost 6 bases, leaving 21 bases of the junction unmatched. This CDR3 has 18 amino acids. CDR1 and CDR2 from the germline V gene are MDHEN and SYDVKM. CDR3 amino acids: CASRPDRRTSGRCCEQYF. Here the CDR3 DNA reads TGTGCCAGCAGACCCGACAGACGGACTAGCGGGAGATGTTGTGAGCAGTACTTC.

This clonotype was picked up a small number of times. The CDR3 region is CASSQEGASGIDTQYF. CDR3 DNA: TGTGCCAGCAGCCAAGAAGGGGCTAGCGGGATAGATACGCAGTATTTT. This rearrangement joins TRBV4-2 to TRBJ2-3, with 9 bases that match TRBD2. Germline CDR1 is LGHNA and CDR2 is YNFKEQ. The CDR3 is made up of 16 amino acids. After removal of 0 bases from V and 5 bases from J, the junction contained 6 bases not matched to a gene.

At least ten counts were recorded for this clonotype. The chain has TRBV7-6 and TRBJ2-7, with a possible D match to TRBD2 (5 bases). V dropped 0 bases and J dropped 3 bases, with 9 bases sitting between them. The germline gives CDR1 SGHVS, CDR2 FNYEAQ. CDR3 length equals 14 residues. DNA for the CDR3: TGTGCCAGCAGCTTAGCTATCGGGGACTACGAGCAGTACTTC. Its translation is CASSLAIGDYEQYF.